This TCR beta chain was obtained from a study of T cell changes during pregnancy in multiple sclerosis. Using immunoSEQ multiplex PCR, the repertoire was profiled, and TCRdb retains in-frame clones only, with some absent. The table includes about 70,000 clones, around nine tenths detected once. Deletions cut 2 bases from V and 1 base from J, with 13 bases between. This CDR3 has 16 amino acids. CDR1 and CDR2 (germline): SGHNT, YYREEE (reference sequence). This sequence joins TRBV5-4 and TRBJ1-5; maybe TRBD1 (6 bases). This clonotype was sampled from a female donor in good health, enrolled as a control in a pregnancy study. This material consisted of peripheral blood, taken in the third trimester of pregnancy. CDR3 in DNA: TGTGCCAGCAGCTTAGGGGGGGCTAGAAGCAATCAGCCCCAGCATTTT. Translated: CASSLGGARSNQPQHF.